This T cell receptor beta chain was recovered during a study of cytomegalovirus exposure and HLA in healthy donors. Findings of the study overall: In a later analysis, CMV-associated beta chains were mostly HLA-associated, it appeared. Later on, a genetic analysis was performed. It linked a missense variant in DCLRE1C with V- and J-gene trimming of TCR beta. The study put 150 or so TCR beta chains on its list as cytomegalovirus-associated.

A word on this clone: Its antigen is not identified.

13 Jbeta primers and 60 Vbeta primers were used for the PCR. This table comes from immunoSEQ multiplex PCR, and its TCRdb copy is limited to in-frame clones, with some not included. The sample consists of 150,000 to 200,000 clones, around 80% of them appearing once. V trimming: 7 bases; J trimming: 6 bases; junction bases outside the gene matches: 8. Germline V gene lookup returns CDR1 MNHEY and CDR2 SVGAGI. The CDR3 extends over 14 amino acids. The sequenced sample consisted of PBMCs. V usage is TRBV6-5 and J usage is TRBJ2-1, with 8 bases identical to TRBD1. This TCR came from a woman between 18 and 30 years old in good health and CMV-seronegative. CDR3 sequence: CASNRGAGFNEQFF. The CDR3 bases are TGTGCCAGCAACAGGGGGGCAGGGTTCAATGAGCAGTTCTTC.